The 18 T cell receptor beta chains reported below all come from one sample, sequenced in a study of blood T cell repertoires in COVID-19. Sequencing used immunoSEQ multiplex PCR; TCRdb keeps in-frame clones, though not all of them. The top ten clones hold 1.5% to 2% of a sample with 150,000 or so clones, about 73% of them seen once. The material sequenced was peripheral blood. The receptors here all came from an elderly man with acute or convalescent COVID-19.

The CDR3 sequence is CASSRLAGAFTDTQYF. CDR3 coding DNA: TGCGCCAGCAGTCGACTAGCGGGGGCGTTCACAGATACGCAGTATTTT. V usage is TRBV4-3 and J usage is TRBJ2-3; 12 positions agree with TRBD2. This CDR3 has 16 residues. Trimming took 6 bases from V and 2 from J; bases not matched to a gene: 6. Germline V CDR1 and CDR2: LGHNA, YSLEER.

DNA of the CDR3: TGTGCCAGCAGCCTCAACTTAAAATACGAGCAGTACTTC. It encodes CASSLNLKYEQYF. The chain couples TRBV3-1 (or the pseudogene TRBV3-2) to TRBJ2-7; D remains unclear. The V gene lost 4 bases and the J gene lost 4 bases, with 11 bases spanning the gap. The CDR3 totals 13 residues. Germline assignment: CDR1 LGHDT and CDR2 YNNKEL (reference sequence).

This clone appeared a single time. This sequence joins TRBV7-4 and TRBJ1-1; tentative D call: TRBD1 (5 bases). The germline gives CDR1 SGHVT, CDR2 SQSDAQ. The CDR3 covers 14 residues. Trimming pared 2 bases from V and 3 bases from J, leaving 10 bases between. The chain's CDR3 is CASSLRGVDTEAFF. CDR3 sequence (DNA): TGTGCCAGCAGCTTACGGGGGGTTGACACTGAAGCTTTCTTT.

The rearrangement uses TRBV6-5 and TRBJ2-7; TRBD2 is a possible D gene (5 bases). V gave up 1 base and J gave up 3 bases, with 10 bases separating them. CDR3 length equals 14 residues. Germline V gene sequence: CDR1 MNHEY, CDR2 SVGAGI. CDR3 sequence: CASSYYLGDYEQYV. CDR3 DNA: TGTGCCAGCAGTTACTACCTCGGGGACTACGAGCAGTACGTC.

The chain links TRBV7-2 to TRBJ2-5; 13 bases map to TRBD2. The germline CDR1 and CDR2 sequences are SGHTA and FQGNSA. This CDR3 region has 17 residues. V lost 0 bases to trimming and J lost 5 bases; unmatched junction nucleotides: 6. The CDR3 reads CASSLAGLAGSGETQYF. CDR3 nucleotide sequence: TGTGCCAGCAGCTTAGCGGGACTAGCGGGAAGTGGGGAGACCCAGTACTTC.

The CDR3 loop is CASSFLSRQGANEQFF. CDR3 nucleotide sequence: TGTGCCAGCAGCTTTTTGAGCCGACAGGGGGCGAATGAGCAGTTCTTC. The V gene is TRBV7-3, the J gene TRBJ2-1; 10 nucleotides line up with TRBD1. CDR1 and CDR2 from the germline V gene are SGHTA and FQGTGA. The V gene end was trimmed by 3 bases and the J gene end by 7 bases; junction bases not matched to a gene: 9. This CDR3 region has 16 residues.

The chain recombines TRBV12-1 with TRBJ2-7; the table assigns TRBD1, which was not confirmed against the DNA. TRBV12-1 is shown as a pseudogene. The CDR3 runs 17 residues. CDR3 residues: CASSLGGGQGVPYEQYV. The CDR3 DNA reads as TGTGCCAGCAGCTTAGGTGGGGGACAGGGTGTACCCTACGAGCAGTACGTC.

The CDR3 DNA follows: TGTGCCAGCAGCCCTCAAGGGGGGGAGCCCCAGCATTTT. Residues: CASSPQGGEPQHF. The chain combines TRBV7-3 with TRBJ1-5; tentatively, D is TRBD1 (6 bases). Germline V gives CDR1 SGHTA, CDR2 FQGTGA. Trimming took 5 bases from V and 8 from J, leaving 13 bases between them. This CDR3 contains 13 residues. Complete variable domain (other parts from reference TRBV7-3 and TRBJ1-5): GAGVSQTPSNKVTEKGKYVELRCDPISGHTALYWYRQSLGQGPEFLIYFQGTGAADDSGLPNDRFFAVRPEGSVSTLKIQRTERGDSAVYLCASSPQGGEPQHFGDGTRLSIL.

The rearrangement links TRBV28 to TRBJ2-3; 11 bases are a match to TRBD2. The junction had 10 bases not matched to a gene; V was cut back by 6 bases and J by 2 bases. The CDR3 sequence is 17 residues long. Germline lookup yields CDR1 MDHEN and CDR2 SYDVKM. CDR3 sequence reads: CASSLPATSGDTDTQYF. In DNA, the CDR3 is TGTGCCAGCAGCCTCCCGGCGACTAGCGGGGACACAGATACGCAGTATTTT.

For the CDR3, the DNA is TGTGCCAGCAGCTATAGCGGGGGGGCTTTCTATGAGCAGTTCTTC. It is translated as CASSYSGGAFYEQFF. This chain links TRBV7-6 with TRBJ2-1, with TRBD2 matching 11 bases. Germline-derived CDR1 and CDR2 are SGHVS and FNYEAQ. V shed 4 bases, J shed 8 bases, and the junction held 7 bases outside the gene matches. This CDR3 contains 15 residues.

The chain joins TRBV18 to TRBJ2-7, with 9 bases aligning to TRBD1. CDR3 length: 15 residues. CDR1 KGHSH and CDR2 LQKENI come from the germline V gene. V lost 1 base, J lost 4 bases, and 5 bases stayed unmatched. The CDR3 DNA sequence: TGTGCCAGCTCACCACGACGACAGGGGGGTTACGAGCAGTACTTC. It yields the protein CASSPRRQGGYEQYF.

V is TRBV20-1 and J is TRBJ1-1, with TRBD1 matching 7 bases. The CDR3 length is 11 residues. The germline gives CDR1 DFQATT, CDR2 SNEGSKA (reference sequence). V was pared by 6 bases and J by 5 bases, with 3 bases of the junction left unmatched. The CDR3 DNA follows: TGCAGTGCCTTCAGGGGGACTGAAGCTTTCTTT. Translation gives CSAFRGTEAFF.

The V call is TRBV11-3, the J call TRBJ2-4; D is perhaps TRBD1 (7 bases). Trimming took 6 bases from V and 6 from J, leaving 18 bases between them. There are 15 residues in the CDR3. Germline assignment: CDR1 SGHNT and CDR2 YENEEA. CDR3 nucleotides: TGTGCCAGCAGTCAAGGAGGGGGCTGGGGAAACATTCAGTACTTC. Amino acid sequence: CASSQGGGWGNIQYF.

The chain has TRBV24-1 and TRBJ2-3, with 8 bases that match TRBD1. V lost 3 bases to trimming and J lost 1 base; unmatched junction nucleotides: 11. The CDR3 is 18 amino acids. The germline V gene encodes CDR1 KGHDR and CDR2 SFDVKD. CDR3 region: CATSDTPSVTGGTDTQYF. CDR3 nucleotide sequence: TGTGCCACCAGTGATACCCCCTCAGTGACAGGGGGCACAGATACGCAGTATTTT.

The J gene is TRBJ2-2, the V gene TRBV28, with TRBD1 as a possible D gene (6 bases). With 6 bases removed from V and 1 base from J, the gap between germline ends came to 6 bases. CDR3 size: 13 residues. The germline V gene has CDR1 MDHEN and CDR2 SYDVKM. CDR3 in amino acids: CASRDRNTGELFF. The CDR3 DNA sequence: TGTGCCAGCAGGGACAGGAACACCGGGGAGCTGTTTTTT.

This clone was recorded only once. The rearrangement uses TRBV18 and TRBJ1-1; D unresolved. Between the trimmed V and J ends, which lost 1 base and 2 bases, there was a span of 8 bases. The CDR3 spans 14 residues. Germline-derived CDR1 and CDR2 are KGHSH and LQKENI. The CDR3 protein is CASSPRQLNTEAFF. The CDR3 DNA sequence: TGTGCCAGCTCACCACGACAACTTAACACTGAAGCTTTCTTT.

V usage is TRBV18 and J usage is TRBJ2-2; tentative D call: TRBD2 (5 bases). Germline lookup yields CDR1 KGHSH and CDR2 LQKENI. V was clipped by 2 bases and J by 1 base, with 5 bases between them. CDR3 size: 14 residues. The chain's CDR3 is CASSPGLNTGELFF. The DNA of the CDR3 is TGTGCCAGCTCACCAGGACTGAACACCGGGGAGCTGTTTTTT.

The genes are TRBV29-1 and TRBJ2-3; a weak D match, TRBD2 (5 bases). Germline loops: CDR1 SQVTM, CDR2 ANQGSEA. V dropped 3 bases and J dropped 2 bases, with 12 bases sitting between them. The CDR3 runs to 14 residues. This CDR3 is CSVERRLNTDTQYF. In nucleotides, the CDR3 is TGCAGCGTTGAGCGGAGGCTCAACACAGATACGCAGTATTTT.